A single sample is the source of the 29 T cell receptor beta chains below, sequenced in a study of cytomegalovirus exposure and HLA in healthy donors. PCR was performed using 60 Vbeta and 13 Jbeta primers. Profiled with immunoSEQ multiplex PCR; TCRdb holds only in-frame clones, not every one. This table has 120,000 or so clones, less than 85% appearing once. The sample consisted of PBMCs. The source of these receptors is a man aged 30 to 45 in good health and CMV-seronegative.

V and J are TRBV19 and TRBJ1-3; weak D call: TRBD1 (6 bases). The V gene's germline CDR1 is LNHDA and CDR2 SQIVND (reference sequence). The V and J ends lost 4 bases and 0 bases respectively, with 10 bases between them. The CDR3 loop spans 15 amino acids. CDR3 sequence (DNA): TGTGCCAGTAGTAGCGGACAGTACTCTGGAAACACCATATATTTT. Translated, it gives CASSSGQYSGNTIYF.

This sequence joins TRBV19 and TRBJ2-3; 7 bases agree with TRBD2. V was clipped by 10 bases and J by 5 bases; unmatched bases: 15. The CDR3 has 15 residues. From germline, CDR1 is LNHDA and CDR2 SQIVND (reference sequence). The CDR3 here is CATTPMGGSIDTQYF. DNA for the CDR3: TGTGCCACGACCCCCATGGGCGGGAGTATAGATACGCAGTATTTT.

The chain employs TRBV7-8 and TRBJ2-7; possible D gene TRBD2, 6 bases. V lost 3 bases and J 2 bases, leaving 11 bases between the germline ends. Germline V gene sequence: CDR1 SGHVS, CDR2 FQNEAQ. The CDR3 is 14 residues long. Here the CDR3 reads CASSLEGPTYEQYF. CDR3 coding DNA: TGTGCCAGCAGCTTGGAGGGACCGACCTACGAGCAGTACTTC. The complete variable domain, with remaining parts taken from reference TRBV7-8 and TRBJ2-7, reads GAGVSQSPRYKVAKRGQDVALRCDPISGHVSLFWYQQALGQGPEFLTYFQNEAQLDKSGLPSDRFFAERPEGSVSTLKIQRTQQEDSAVYLCASSLEGPTYEQYFGPGTRLTVT.

The V and J genes are TRBV6-6 and TRBJ1-3, with D uncertain. CDR3 size: 16 residues. The germline V gene encodes CDR1 MNHNY and CDR2 SVGAGI (reference sequence). Deletions cut 6 bases from V and 0 bases from J, with 15 bases between. The CDR3 nucleotides read TGTGCCAGCAGGCCCTTTGGTAGCAACTCTGGAAACACCATATATTTT. Amino acid sequence: CASRPFGSNSGNTIYF.

Comment on this clone: Mismatch with germline at one junction end may stem from a read error. The chain carries TRBV6-5 and TRBJ2-7; the match to TRBD2 covers 8 bases. Germline CDR1 and CDR2: MNHEY and SVGAGI. The CDR3 loop spans 15 amino acids. CDR3 loop: CTSRRIAGSSYEQYF. For the CDR3, the DNA is TGTACCAGCAGACGTATAGCGGGAAGTTCCTACGAGCAGTACTTC.

The chain recombines TRBV15 with TRBJ1-1; D is perhaps TRBD1 (5 bases). This CDR3 is built from 12 residues. Germline lookup yields CDR1 LNHNV and CDR2 YYDKDF (reference sequence). The V end lost 6 bases, the J end lost 1 base, and 6 bases lay between the germline ends. The CDR3 bases are TGTGCCACCAGTGGGGCGAACACTGAAGCTTTCTTT. The encoded protein is CATSGANTEAFF.

The rearrangement joins TRBV21-1 to TRBJ2-2; the table calls TRBD2, which could not be checked here. TRBV21-1 is assigned pseudogene status. CDR3 length: 14 amino acids. This CDR3 is CASSKNREVGELFF. The CDR3 coding sequence is TGTGCCAGCAGCAAAAATAGGGAGGTCGGGGAGCTGTTTTTT.

The chain is built from TRBV14 and TRBJ1-2; no reliable D call. Germline CDR1 is SGHDN and CDR2 is FVKESK. The CDR3 has 15 residues. V was cut by 4 bases and J by 3 bases, with 15 bases left in between. The CDR3 region has the DNA TGTGCCAGCAGCCGTCACGCTGGCAGTTACTATGGCTACACCTTC. Amino acids: CASSRHAGSYYGYTF. Together with reference TRBV14 and TRBJ1-2, the CDR3 gives the full variable domain: EAGVTQFPSHSVIEKGQTVTLRCDPISGHDNLYWYRRVMGKEIKFLLHFVKESKQDESGMPNNRFLAERTGGTYSTLKVQPAELEDSGVYFCASSRHAGSYYGYTFGSGTRLTVV.

This chain connects TRBV27 to TRBJ2-7; 9 bases line up with TRBD1. V shed 2 bases, J shed 0 bases, and the junction held 8 bases outside the gene matches. The CDR3 loop spans 17 amino acids. CDR1 MNHEY and CDR2 SMNVEV come from the germline V gene (reference sequence). The CDR3 region has the DNA TGTGCCAGCAGTTTAGCCGCCGGACAGGGGATCTCCTACGAGCAGTACTTC. As protein: CASSLAAGQGISYEQYF.

The chain combines TRBV15 with TRBJ2-1; 8 nucleotides align to TRBD1. The CDR3 has 16 residues. CDR1 and CDR2 (germline): LNHNV, YYDKDF (reference sequence). Losses at the gene ends were 4 bases for V and 1 base for J; bases not matched to a gene: 6. The CDR3 DNA is TGTGCCACCAGCACCCCTGACAGGGGTTCCTACAATGAGCAGTTCTTC. Its protein product is CATSTPDRGSYNEQFF.

This chain links TRBV6-5 with TRBJ1-2; no definite D call. The germline V gene encodes CDR1 MNHEY and CDR2 SVGAGI. Trimming shortened V by 4 bases and J by 7 bases, and 16 bases separated the two germline ends. The CDR3 totals 14 residues. In DNA, the CDR3 is TGTGCCAGCAGTTTTGGGCCGGAGGGTCGTGGCTACACCTTC. This sequence encodes CASSFGPEGRGYTF.

V usage is TRBV9 and J usage is TRBJ1-4; TRBD1 aligns across 9 bases. V shed 4 bases and J 5 bases; nucleotides not matched to a gene: 9. CDR3 length: 16 residues. Looked up from germline, CDR1 is SGDLS and CDR2 is YYNGEE. This CDR3 is CASSPGQGTLNEKLFF. Written as DNA, the CDR3 is TGTGCCAGCAGCCCAGGACAGGGGACCTTGAATGAAAAACTGTTTTTT.

The chain employs TRBV5-1 and TRBJ1-5; 10 nucleotides match TRBD1. This CDR3 spans 16 amino acids. The germline V gene has CDR1 SGHRS and CDR2 YFSETQ. V dropped 1 base and J dropped 7; count of bases not matched to a gene: 8. The CDR3 loop reads CASSLLRDRGCQPQHF. The DNA of the CDR3 is TGCGCCAGCAGCTTGCTCCGGGACAGGGGATGCCAGCCCCAGCATTTT.

The rearrangement links TRBV19 to TRBJ2-3; 10 bases are shared with TRBD1. Germline V CDR1 and CDR2: LNHDA, SQIVND (reference sequence). The CDR3 length is 15 residues. V gave up 3 bases and J gave up 4 bases; unmatched junction bases: 4. DNA of the CDR3: TGTGCCAGTAGTATCCGGGACAGGGGAGCAGATACGCAGTATTTT. Encoded protein: CASSIRDRGADTQYF.

This clone was observed a single time. A clone one base away is much larger, so this may be a read error. The V call is TRBV5-4, the J call TRBJ1-1, with D maybe TRBD1 (6 bases). V dropped 4 bases and J dropped 3 bases, with 7 bases sitting between them. The CDR3 length is 12 residues. From germline, CDR1 is SGHNT and CDR2 YYREEE (reference sequence). CDR3 sequence (DNA): TGTGCCAGCAGCCACAGGGACACTGAAGCTTTCTTT. The encoded protein is CASSHRDTEAFF.

The chain combines TRBV7-7 with TRBJ2-1; 10 nucleotides match TRBD1. After removal of 1 base from V and 8 bases from J, the junction contained 2 bases not matched to a gene. This CDR3 has 14 amino acids. Germline CDR1 SSHAT, CDR2 FNYEAQ (reference sequence). The CDR3 DNA follows: TGTGCCAGCAGCTTAGGGGACAGGGGACATGAGCAGTTCTTC. As protein: CASSLGDRGHEQFF.

The chain employs TRBV5-1 and TRBJ2-1; 11 bases fit TRBD1. The CDR3 runs 15 residues. Germline V CDR1 and CDR2: SGHRS, YFSETQ. V lost 4 bases to trimming and J lost 2 bases; unmatched junction nucleotides: 2. This CDR3 reads CASSTGQGAYNEQFF. The CDR3 DNA reads TGCGCCAGCAGCACGGGACAGGGGGCCTACAATGAGCAGTTCTTC.

The table lists this clone with a few counts. V is TRBV28 and J is TRBJ2-7, with TRBD2 matching 8 bases. Germline assignment: CDR1 MDHEN and CDR2 SYDVKM. Trimming took 6 bases from V and 1 from J; bases not matched to a gene: 8. This CDR3 spans 15 amino acids. For the CDR3, the DNA is TGTGCCAGCAGGTCGGGGCTAGCGGGTTCCTACGAGCAGTACTTC. Its translation is CASRSGLAGSYEQYF.

This chain joins TRBV15 and TRBJ2-1; 8 bases fit TRBD1. This CDR3 contains 15 residues. J lost 0 bases, V lost 8 bases, and 6 bases had no gene match. The germline V gene has CDR1 LNHNV and CDR2 YYDKDF (reference sequence). The CDR3 reads CATRRTGSSYNEQFF. The CDR3 DNA reads as TGTGCCACCCGGAGGACAGGGAGCTCCTACAATGAGCAGTTCTTC.

The chain has TRBV28 and TRBJ2-3; 14 nucleotides align to TRBD2. Germline V lookup: CDR1 MDHEN, CDR2 SYDVKM. The CDR3 is 13 amino acids. The chain's CDR3 is CARLAGGADTQYF. As DNA, the CDR3 is TGTGCTCGACTAGCGGGAGGGGCAGATACGCAGTATTTT. The full variable domain, with the rest looked up from reference TRBV28 and TRBJ2-3, is DVKVTQSSRYLVKRTGEKVFLECVQDMDHENMFWYRQDPGLGLRLIYFSYDVKMKEKGDIPEGYSVSREKKERFSLILESASTNQTSMYLCARLAGGADTQYFGPGTRLTVL.

The sample holds a few counts of this clone. V is TRBV7-6 and J is TRBJ2-7, with TRBD2 matching over 9 bases. Germline loops: CDR1 SGHVS, CDR2 FNYEAQ. The CDR3 has 15 amino acids. The ends lost 1 base at V and 5 bases at J; junction bases unmatched: 6. CDR3 DNA sequence: TGTGCCAGCAGCTTAGAACTAGCGGGTATCCACGAGCAGTACTTC. Translating it yields CASSLELAGIHEQYF.

This clone was seen a handful of times. The chain is built from TRBV27 and TRBJ2-7; the match to TRBD1 covers 9 bases. The germline gives CDR1 MNHEY, CDR2 SMNVEV (reference sequence). CDR3 length equals 16 residues. The V and J ends lost 0 bases and 2 bases, in that order; junction bases with no gene match: 5. The CDR3 protein is CASSLSGQGTTYEQYF. CDR3 DNA sequence: TGTGCCAGCAGTTTATCTGGACAGGGGACAACCTACGAGCAGTACTTC.

The chain uses TRBV9 and TRBJ2-2; the match to TRBD2 covers 7 bases. This CDR3 is 18 amino acids long. V lost 0 bases and J lost 5; bases outside the gene matches: 13. Germline V gene lookup returns CDR1 SGDLS and CDR2 YYNGEE. The CDR3 DNA reads as TGTGCCAGCAGCGTAGTTTCCGGGAGGCCTCGCGAAACCGGGGAGCTGTTTTTT. Amino acids: CASSVVSGRPRETGELFF. Full variable domain (remainder filled in from reference TRBV9 and TRBJ2-2): DSGVTQTPKHLITATGQRVTLRCSPRSGDLSVYWYQQSLDQGLQFLIQYYNGEERAKGNILERFSAQQFPDLHSELNLSSLELGDSALYFCASSVVSGRPRETGELFFGEGSRLTVL.

The chain uses TRBV19 and TRBJ2-2; 16 bases are a match to TRBD2. V was pared by 5 bases and J by 4 bases, with 7 bases of the junction left unmatched. Germline-derived CDR1 and CDR2 are LNHDA and SQIVND (reference sequence). CDR3 length equals 18 residues. DNA for the CDR3: TGTGCCAGTAGTTGGGGACTAGCGGGAGGGCTGGGCACCGGGGAGCTGTTTTTT. Translated, it gives CASSWGLAGGLGTGELFF.

The chain recombines TRBV29-1 with TRBJ2-7; D possibly corresponds to TRBD1 (5 bases). The CDR3 length is 15 residues. V lost 1 base and J lost 2, with 15 bases in between. Germline CDR1 SQVTM, CDR2 ANQGSEA. CDR3 bases: TGCAGCGTTGAAGGGGGTAGGGGCGAACCCTACGAGCAGTACTTC. Translation: CSVEGGRGEPYEQYF.

The gene calls are TRBV5-6 and TRBJ2-1, with 7 bases fitting TRBD1. Germline V gene lookup returns CDR1 SGHDT and CDR2 YYEEEE. The CDR3 has 12 amino acids. The junction had 1 base not matched to a gene; V was cut back by 4 bases and J by 6 bases. CDR3 DNA: TGTGCCAGCAGCGGGGACAGCAATGAGCAGTTCTTC. It translates to CASSGDSNEQFF.

The chain joins TRBV5-6 to TRBJ2-2; no clear D. The germline V gene has CDR1 SGHDT and CDR2 YYEEEE. Trimming took 2 bases from V and 7 from J, leaving 12 bases between them. The CDR3 totals 14 residues. The CDR3 region is CASSFAVSSGELFF. Here the CDR3 DNA reads TGTGCCAGCAGCTTTGCAGTTAGCAGCGGGGAGCTGTTTTTT. The whole variable domain, remainder taken from reference TRBV5-6 and TRBJ2-2, is DAGVTQSPTHLIKTRGQQVTLRCSPKSGHDTVSWYQQALGQGPQFIFQYYEEEERQRGNFPDRFSGHQFPNYSSELNVNALLLGDSALYLCASSFAVSSGELFFGEGSRLTVL.

V is TRBV9 and J is TRBJ2-1; TRBD2 aligns across 10 bases. Looked up from germline, CDR1 is SGDLS and CDR2 is YYNGEE. This CDR3 has 16 residues. V gave up 3 bases and J gave up 7 bases; unmatched junction bases: 10. The CDR3 DNA reads TGTGCCAGCAGCGAAACAACTAGCGGGATTGTTAATGAGCAGTTCTTC. Protein product: CASSETTSGIVNEQFF.

V is TRBV7-8 and J is TRBJ2-1; 7 positions match TRBD2. The length of the CDR3 is 14 residues. CDR1 is SGHVS, CDR2 FQNEAQ, per germline. V lost 4 bases to trimming and J lost 4 bases; unmatched junction nucleotides: 4. In nucleotides, the CDR3 is TGTGCCAGCAGCTCCCGGGACTATTACAATGAGCAGTTCTTC. Amino acid sequence: CASSSRDYYNEQFF.